The source of this T cell receptor beta chain is a study of human versus mouse CDR3 diversity and MHC coevolution. About the research overall: Reportedly, immunoSEQ detects one in 200,000 T cells with minimized PCR bias. Whole-study results and caveats: iCHAO1 estimated the human TCR beta repertoire at 1.5 million to 2 million clonotypes.

The data were produced by immunoSEQ multiplex PCR, yet TCRdb's version contains in-frame clones alone and is incomplete. The data contain 60,000 or so clones, approximately 94% of them singletons. Concerning this clone: The antigen is unknown.

Germline CDR1 and CDR2: KGHSH and LQKENI. The CDR3 covers 15 residues. V dropped 6 bases and J dropped 6 bases, with 20 bases sitting between them. Sequencing was performed on naive CD4+ T cells from blood. Subset indicated: CD45RO-negative CD62L-positive naive CD4 T cells. The clonotype was recovered from a person in their 60s in good health. The rearrangement uses TRBV18 and TRBJ1-1, with D tentatively TRBD1 (6 bases). CDR3 in amino acids: CASSPRLGGQSEAFF. The CDR3 bases are TGTGCCAGCTCGCCCCGCTTGGGGGGGCAGTCTGAAGCTTTCTTT.